This TCR beta chain was captured by sequencing in a study of cytomegalovirus exposure and HLA in healthy donors. About the research overall: Earlier, some 180 million T cells were analyzed, and fewer than 120 million unique TCR beta sequences were found among them.

Germline V lookup: CDR1 SGHRS, CDR2 YFSETQ. Trimming took 7 bases from V and 1 from J; bases not matched to a gene: 4. The CDR3 has 14 residues. A word on this clone: The antigen remains unidentified.

The PCR used 60 Vbeta and 13 Jbeta primers. Profiled with immunoSEQ multiplex PCR; TCRdb holds only in-frame clones, not every one. The sample totals approximately 110,000 clones. Whole-study findings and limits: Altogether, more than 150 TCR beta chains were recorded as cytomegalovirus-associated. Presence/absence analyses supposed approximately even sequencing depth among donors. Segments of the TCR beta V type were, in most cases, productive about 90% or about 30% of the time in an earlier analysis.

The sequencing sample was made of PBMCs. The chain is built from TRBV5-1 and TRBJ2-2; 7 bases fit TRBD1. The TCR originated in a man aged 50-59 years in good health and CMV-seronegative. The CDR3 loop reads CASERQGNTGELFF. CDR3 bases: TGCGCCAGCGAGAGACAGGGGAACACCGGGGAGCTGTTTTTT.